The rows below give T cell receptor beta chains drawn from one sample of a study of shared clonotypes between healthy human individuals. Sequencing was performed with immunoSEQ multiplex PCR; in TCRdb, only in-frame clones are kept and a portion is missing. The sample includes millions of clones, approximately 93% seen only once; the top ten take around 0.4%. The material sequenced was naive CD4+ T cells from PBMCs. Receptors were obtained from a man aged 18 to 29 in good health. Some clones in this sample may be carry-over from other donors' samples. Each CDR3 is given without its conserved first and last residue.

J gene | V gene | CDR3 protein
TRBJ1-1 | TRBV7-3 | ASSRGTEAF
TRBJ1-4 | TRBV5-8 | ASSLAQGLANEKLF
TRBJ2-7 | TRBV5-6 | ASSLGRPSEQY
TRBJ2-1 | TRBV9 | ASSVAGGYEQF
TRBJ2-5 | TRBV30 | AWRSRGRQETQY
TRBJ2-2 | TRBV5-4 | ASSPGLAGGPGELF
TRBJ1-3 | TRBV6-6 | ASSYGSSGNTIY
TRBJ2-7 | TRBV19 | ASSRTSGNYEQY
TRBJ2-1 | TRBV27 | ASTRTGSNEQF
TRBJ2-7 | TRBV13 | ASSARLAGPYEQY
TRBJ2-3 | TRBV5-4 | ASSSDREDTQY